The source of this TCR beta chain is a study of cytomegalovirus exposure and HLA in healthy donors (dated by TCRdb to 2016 to 2017). Concerning the study at large: According to an earlier analysis of a few hundred of the donors, about 170 million T cells yielded roughly 110 million unique TCR beta sequences and about 300 Gb of sequence data. An early release covering approximately 600 HLA-typed donors comprised roughly 300 gigabases of sequencing data and 85 million or so unique TCR sequences. The genetic ancestry cluster associated with self-reported Caucasian donors included about 81% of the roughly 380 genotyped donors. The study aimed to test whether cataloging public T cell receptors could reveal signatures of past pathogen exposure. The study profiled the T cell repertoires of under 850 subjects by immunosequencing and related them to cytomegalovirus serostatus. In addition to the first cohort of 666 subjects, a separate validation cohort of 120 different subjects was used. To predict cytomegalovirus infection status, the study combined high-throughput TCR immunosequencing, statistical association of individual TCRs with disease status, and machine learning. A later analysis re-analyzed previously published TCR beta repertoires from roughly 690 donors and added high-resolution HLA genotyping to study TCR occurrence patterns. Rather than drawing on any new phenotypic data, the later analysis identified candidate immune exposures from TCR beta sequences and the way those sequences occurred across donors. An earlier analysis of several hundred of the donors applied high-throughput TCR beta sequencing to assess whether each TCR beta V gene segment acted as functional or pseudogenic. Donor age, sex, ethnicity and CMV serostatus were collected together with the repertoire data. A later genetic analysis used genome-wide SNP genotypes for about three fifths of the roughly 700 donors, treating that subset as a discovery cohort. Every repertoire in the discovery cohort had been generated on one and the same sequencing platform. Both class I and class II loci were covered by HLA typing, at four-digit resolution. The number of typed donors differed by locus: about 629-630 for A, B, C, DRB1 and DQB1; about 520 for DQA1; approximately 600 for DPA1; and around 450 for DPB1. Several DR-DQ haplotypes were treated as single units for association and clustering because of strong linkage in the cohort. On average, roughly 240,000 unique TCR beta nucleotide sequences were sequenced per donor among 300 to 500 genotyped donors of the cohort, with roughly 18% of those sequences being non-productive.

Library preparation employed the immunoSEQ multiplex PCR assay. For the multiplex PCR, a mixture combining 60 forward primers for TCR Vbeta segments and 13 reverse primers for TCR Jbeta segments was used. The CDR3 region of rearranged TCR beta genes was amplified from genomic DNA with a multiplex PCR assay. On the Illumina HiSeq System, the amplified TCR beta libraries were sequenced as 87-base-pair reads. The source study handled its data this way. In a later analysis, around 80 million unique TCR beta chains were counted across the approximately 640 repertoires, and roughly 10 million of these chains were shared by at least two donors. Raw reads were error-corrected and collapsed into unique sequences with a nearest-neighbor algorithm that merged closely related sequences to remove PCR and sequencing errors. To assign V, D and J gene segments, CDR3 sequences were aligned to IMGT reference sequences. Each retained sequence needed at least a six-nucleotide match to both a V gene segment and a J gene segment. A rearrangement was called productive if the CDR3 had no stop codons and remained in frame with V and J, and every other rearrangement was called non-productive. Following IMGT convention, CDR3 was defined as the stretch from the second conserved V-encoded cysteine up to the conserved J-encoded phenylalanine. In an earlier analysis of 500 to 650 of the donors, sequences lacking an unambiguous match to a single V gene segment were excluded. In an earlier analysis of around 590 of the donors, a V segment was called functional when productive rearrangements were above 56.7%, and segregating when the standard deviation between donors exceeded 5%. A statistical classification framework was built for diagnosing cytomegalovirus status from the catalog of TCR beta chain sequences. In a later analysis, TCR nucleotide sequences were compared against IMGT/GENE-DB human TR gene sequences so that V and J genes could be assigned. The TCRdist pipeline was used in a later analysis to assign CDR3 sequences and most-parsimonious VDJ recombination scenarios. In a later analysis, each TCR beta chain was defined by its CDR3 amino acid sequence together with its V-gene family, and reads without a unique V-gene family were excluded. A later analysis removed several hundred highly shared, low-generation-probability nucleotide sequences to deal with suspected cross-contamination and a sequencing artifact. A later analysis calculated a clonal expansion index for each public chain from normalized within-repertoire ranks of inferred template counts. In a later analysis, generation probabilities were computed with a VDJ recombination model fitted to out-of-frame rearrangements, and the resulting probabilities were checked against IGoR. A later analysis scored TCR-TCR, TCR-HLA and TCR-CMV co-occurrence with hypergeometric tests, applying a repertoire-size bias correction to TCR pairs. A later analysis estimated false discovery rates by permuting HLA or CMV assignments 20 times. In a later analysis, co-occurring TCRs were grouped using DBSCAN, and TCRdist sequence similarity was added for clustering within HLA-allele-positive subsets. Co-occurrence clustering excluded repertoires with fewer than 30,000 or more than 120,000 public chains, plus five with anomalous nucleotide sharing. In TCRdb, the immuneACCESS table is reduced to in-frame sequences with V and J assigned. These tables do not hold every clone; where another copy was compared, an unresolved V gene accounts for under half, and the others remain unexplained. V and J calls and clone size are those listed in that table; D and trimming were worked out from the DNA. Within this sample are tens of thousands of clones, with about 79% of them counted one time only. The ten largest clones represent roughly 1.7% of the sample.

In total, 600 or so healthy bone marrow donors made up the cohort. All cohort members were sampled while nominally healthy, although unrecorded immune exposures were likely present. The donor tested CMV seronegative, placing the donor among the roughly 400 seronegative members of the cohort. A peripheral blood sample was collected from each donor, and TCR beta sequencing was performed on peripheral blood mononuclear cells. Genomic DNA extraction from the blood cell samples was performed with the Qiagen DNeasy Blood Extraction Kit. The CDR3 measures 15 amino acids from cysteine to phenylalanine. The only DNA kept is the CDR3, 45 bases in frame from the first base. In the germline V gene, CDR1 corresponds to SGHRS and CDR2 to YFSETQ. Germline trimming amounts to 0 bases on V and 7 bases on J, with 5 as the count of junction bases outside the gene matches. On this clone itself: Its target antigen remains unknown. No per-base quality is available; no much larger clone lies one base away.

Findings and caveats that apply to the study as a whole: For the cohort, immune exposure information was limited to CMV serostatus. A later genetic analysis associated a missense DCLRE1C variant with V-gene and J-gene trimming of TCR beta chains, and an independent cohort replicated the association. A later genetic analysis reported fewer N-insertions in productive TCRs among donors in an Asian-associated ancestry cluster than the roughly 620-donor mean. In a later analysis, the rate of TCR association differed among HLA loci, with DRB1 alleles having the most associated TCRs and HLA-C alleles having the fewest. Most TCR sequences were observed very rarely across donors, whereas some public TCRs were present in many individuals. In the study, some 160 TCR beta chains were listed as associated with cytomegalovirus. Presence/absence analyses assumed roughly uniform sequencing depth across donors, an assumption that may not hold. Cytomegalovirus status was reported to be diagnosed by the classifier with high specificity and sensitivity in both the original and validation cohorts. In a later analysis, several top co-occurrence clusters were reported to appear linked to parvovirus B19, influenza, CMV and Epstein-Barr virus. A further reported finding was that TCR beta sequences accurately predicted the HLA-A and HLA-B alleles for most subjects in the first cohort. Linkage disequilibrium might explain the correlated functional status among segregating V segments, but an unknown experimental factor could not be ruled out. According to a later analysis, most CMV-associated TCR beta chains appeared to be HLA-restricted, and the HLA associations seemed to be driven largely by CMV exposure. According to the authors, the approach could potentially be generalized to other disease states and immunological phenotypes. A cluster of highly shared sequence variants was judged likely to be a technical artifact of the sequencing pipeline. Three of the identified cytomegalovirus-associated TCR beta chains were confirmed in vitro to be specific for cytomegalovirus antigens. In an earlier analysis of more than 450 of the donors, most TCR beta V segments were observed in productive rearrangements about 87% or about 30% of the time, broadly matching IMGT annotations. In a later analysis, more than 15,000 TCR beta sequences were associated with specific HLA alleles at a false discovery rate of 0.05. Strong co-occurrence of HLA alleles, especially DR and DQ, made assigning TCR associations to individual alleles difficult. Some IMGT-functional V segments, including TRBV6-2 and TRBV6-3, could not be told apart with the 87-base-pair reads, so those segments were excluded. Because counts were too low, about 18 rarely observed V segments, including chromosome 9 orphons, were left out of the earlier analysis of a few hundred of the donors. HLA typing was unavailable for some donors at each locus, so association tests used only the typed subset. Only TCR beta chains were sequenced in this cohort, and the absence of alpha or paired-chain data limited detectable features. A later analysis found that HLA-associated TCR beta chains were more clonally expanded and had lower generation probabilities than equally common non-associated chains.

The sequencing input was PBMCs. The rearrangement joined TRBV5-1 to TRBJ2-1, with 9 bases in between that match TRBD1. The sequence was obtained from a man between 40 and 49 years old in good health and CMV-seronegative. The DNA reads TGCGCCAGCAGCTTGGGAGACAGGGGGGGAAATGAGCAGTTCTTC. It codes for CASSLGDRGGNEQFF. The CDR3 plus the reference TRBV5-1 and TRBJ2-1 genes for the other parts give the full variable domain: KAGVTQTPRYLIKTRGQQVTLSCSPISGHRSVSWYQQTPGQGLQFLFEYFSETQRNKGNFPGRFSGRQFSNSRSEMNVSTLELGDSALYLCASSLGDRGGNEQFFGPGTRLTVL.